This T cell receptor beta chain was sequenced during a study of human T cells and chemical hapten exposure. Study-level points and caveats: There were significantly more large CDR3 similarity clusters among expanded TCRs than among controls.

A remark on this clonotype: What it binds is not known.

TCRdb re-derived calls from the RACE reads in MiXCR, one entry per CDR3 protein. This table holds 100,000 or so distinct CDR3 sequences, roughly a third found once. The time point was: patch test 3, about 24 weeks after DPC sensitization. Treatment given: therapeutic diphenylcyclopropenone sensitization with weekly scalp DPC. Unmatched junction bases numbered 10, after V lost 2 bases and J lost 2 bases. The germline V gene encodes CDR1 MNHEY and CDR2 SVGEGT. The CDR3 extends over 18 amino acids. The V call is TRBV6-2 or TRBV6-3, the J call TRBJ2-7; TRBD2 aligns across 12 bases. The clonotype was recovered from a man aged 35-49 years with alopecia areata. Some clones in this sample may be carry-over from other donors' samples. The input for sequencing was whole blood, taken in connection with sensitization to the hapten diphenylcyclopropenone (DPC). CDR3 sequence (DNA): TGTGCCAGCAGTTACGTACTAGCGGGAGGTCGCGACACCTACGAGCAGTACGTC. Its translation: CASSYVLAGGRDTYEQYV.